This T cell receptor (beta chain) was retrieved from a study of neoadjuvant anti-PD-1 for oral cavity cancer. For this clone: Its antigen is unidentified.

The germline V gene encodes CDR1 SGHDT and CDR2 YYEEEE. This CDR3 is built from 11 residues. The V end lost 6 bases, the J end lost 4 bases, and 5 bases lay between the germline ends. Study-wide findings and caveats: TCR analyses covered only three patients per response group. Higher pretreatment blood Treg/Th17 ratios correlated with higher pretreatment blood and lower post-treatment tumor TCRbeta clonality.

Stage II-IVA oral cavity squamous cell carcinoma was new and untreated by systemic or radiation therapy. Assay: immunoSEQ multiplex PCR; the TCRdb copy retains only in-frame clones and omits some. The data show roughly 18,000 clones, approximately 70% seen once. V is TRBV5-6 and J is TRBJ1-3; D remains ambiguous. This sequence was found in a person between 40 and 79 years old with oral cavity squamous cell carcinoma. Sequencing used PBMCs, obtained before nivolumab (anti-PD-1) treatment. CDR3 residues: CASTGGNTIYF. The CDR3 DNA is TGTGCCAGCACCGGAGGAAACACCATATATTTT. Filled out from reference TRBV5-6 and TRBJ1-3, the complete variable domain reads DAGVTQSPTHLIKTRGQQVTLRCSPKSGHDTVSWYQQALGQGPQFIFQYYEEEERQRGNFPDRFSGHQFPNYSSELNVNALLLGDSALYLCASTGGNTIYFGEGSWLTVV.